The 13 T cell receptor beta chains listed next were all sequenced from one sample in a study of identifying expanded T cells in peripheral blood. The protocol was immunoSEQ multiplex PCR, while the TCRdb copy is restricted to in-frame clones and leaves out a portion. Of about 85,000 clones in the sample, 89% were seen once. Material: blood. These receptors all stem from a person aged 18 to 75 in good health.

This rearrangement joins TRBV9 to TRBJ2-2; the D is unclear. The CDR3 has 14 residues. Looked up from germline, CDR1 is SGDLS and CDR2 is YYNGEE. Trimming stripped 3 bases from V and 1 base from J, with 7 bases between. The CDR3 nucleotides read TGTGCCAGCAGCGCGCGACAGAACACCGGGGAGCTGTTTTTT. It is translated as CASSARQNTGELFF.

V and J are TRBV28 and TRBJ2-6, with 8 bases aligning to TRBD1. Germline-derived CDR1 and CDR2 are MDHEN and SYDVKM. CDR3 length: 16 residues. With 5 bases clipped from V and 0 bases from J, the junction kept 3 bases outside the gene matches. CDR3 nucleotides: TGTGCCAGCAGTGGACAGGGAGACTCTGGGGCCAACGTCCTGACTTTC. This encodes CASSGQGDSGANVLTF.

The CDR3 here is CASSGTAYGYTF. Written as DNA, the CDR3 is TGTGCCAGCAGTGGTACAGCCTATGGCTACACCTTC. The rearrangement joins TRBV25-1 to TRBJ1-2, with no clear D. CDR3 size: 12 residues. V was clipped by 4 bases and J by 4 bases, with 7 bases between them. Germline CDR1 MGHDK, CDR2 SYGVNS.

This clone was found a few times. The chain recombines TRBV12-5 with TRBJ1-2; the D is unclear. The V and J ends lost 1 base and 4 bases respectively, with 4 bases between them. CDR1 is LGHNT, CDR2 FRNRAP, per germline. This CDR3 comprises 12 residues. CDR3 loop: CASGLGTYGYTF. CDR3 coding DNA: TGTGCTAGTGGTTTGGGGACCTATGGCTACACCTTC. The entire variable domain, with the rest obtained from reference TRBV12-5 and TRBJ1-2, is as follows: DARVTQTPRHKVTEMGQEVTMRCQPILGHNTVFWYRQTMMQGLELLAYFRNRAPLDDSGMPKDRFSAEMPDATLATLKIQPSEPRDSAVYFCASGLGTYGYTFGSGTRLTVV.

V gene TRBV7-2 combines with J gene TRBJ2-5; TRBD2 matches at 8 bases. CDR1 SGHTA and CDR2 FQGNSA come from the germline V gene. The CDR3 length is 17 residues. V lost 1 base to trimming and J lost 1 base; unmatched junction nucleotides: 8. For the CDR3, the DNA is TGTGCCAGCAGCTTAGGAGTTAGCGGGACGTCCCAAGAGACCCAGTACTTC. Protein: CASSLGVSGTSQETQYF.

The rearrangement joins TRBV9 to TRBJ2-3; 7 bases agree with TRBD2. In germline, CDR1 is SGDLS, CDR2 YYNGEE. Trimming at V came to 1 base and at J to 0 bases, leaving 17 bases not matched to a gene. This CDR3 region has 20 residues. CDR3 in amino acids: CASSVSRDYKGDYSTDTQYF. The CDR3 DNA reads TGTGCCAGCAGCGTAAGCCGGGACTACAAGGGAGACTATAGCACAGATACGCAGTATTTT.

The V call is TRBV10-2, the J call TRBJ1-2, with TRBD1 identical over 9 bases. The ends lost 8 bases at V and 9 bases at J; junction bases unmatched: 13. Germline CDR1 WSHSY, CDR2 SAAADI. This CDR3 has 14 residues. The DNA of the CDR3 is TGCGCCAGCGGGGACAGGGATTTTAAAGGAAGCTACACCTTC. Amino acids: CASGDRDFKGSYTF.

The chain joins TRBV2 to TRBJ1-3; TRBD1 is a possible D gene (5 bases). The CDR3 loop spans 14 amino acids. Per the germline V gene, CDR1 is SNHLY and CDR2 is FYNNEI. The V end was cut by 6 bases, the J end by 3 bases, with 12 bases between. CDR3 protein: CASRGRGFGNTIYF. The CDR3 DNA reads TGTGCCAGCAGAGGCCGGGGGTTTGGAAACACCATATATTTT.

J is TRBJ1-3 and V is TRBV27; D is ambiguous. V lost 9 bases to trimming and J lost 0 bases, with 12 bases between them. CDR1 MNHEY and CDR2 SMNVEV come from the germline V gene (reference sequence). The CDR3 runs 14 residues. The CDR3 spells CASQLSFSGNTIYF. CDR3 nucleotides: TGTGCCAGTCAGTTAAGCTTCTCTGGAAACACCATATATTTT.

The CDR3 sequence: CSVTLAGRNEQFF. CDR3 sequence (DNA): TGCAGCGTTACTCTAGCGGGAAGAAATGAGCAGTTCTTC. This chain joins TRBV29-1 and TRBJ2-1, with 9 bases that match TRBD2. The V gene end was trimmed by 5 bases and the J gene end by 7 bases; junction bases not matched to a gene: 6. Germline values: CDR1 SQVTM, CDR2 ANQGSEA. This CDR3 is 13 amino acids long.

V gene TRBV6-1 combines with J gene TRBJ2-7; TRBD1 aligns across 8 bases. The CDR3 contains 15 residues. Losses at the gene ends were 8 bases for V and 5 bases for J; bases not matched to a gene: 14. CDR1 is MNHNS and CDR2 is SASEGT in the germline V gene. The CDR3 region has the DNA TGTGCCAGCCCTCCCTTTGGACAGGGCACCCACGAGCAGTACTTC. Translation gives CASPPFGQGTHEQYF.

This rearrangement joins TRBV6-5 to TRBJ1-5; D remains unclear. The CDR3 has 13 residues. Germline assignment: CDR1 MNHEY and CDR2 SVGAGI. V was pared by 3 bases and J by 3 bases, with 6 bases between. The CDR3 loop is CASSYGINQPQHF. In DNA, the CDR3 is TGTGCCAGCAGTTATGGTATCAATCAGCCCCAGCATTTT.

As DNA, the CDR3 is TGTGCCAGTAGTACCCCGGATGGGGGGAAAGCTAACTATGGCTACACCTTC. This codes for CASSTPDGGKANYGYTF. This chain joins TRBV19 and TRBJ1-2; D possibly corresponds to TRBD1 (5 bases). V lost 4 bases and J 0 bases, leaving 18 bases between the germline ends. Germline V gives CDR1 LNHDA, CDR2 SQIVND (reference sequence). The CDR3 consists of 17 residues.